Given below is one T cell receptor (beta chain) in context. The antigen is unknown. The data stem from a study of T cell repertoires in aging, cancer and after chemotherapy. About the research overall: About 8.8 million TCR reads were in the whole dataset. Findings of the study overall: Age-matched healthy donors had significantly more diverse, less clonal blood TCR repertoires than untreated cancer patients.

TRB rearrangements spanning V, D and J were amplified using mixed TRB-A/B primers. TCRdb ran MiXCR on the multiplex PCR reads and lists one entry per CDR3 protein. Among roughly 6,400 distinct CDR3 sequences listed, more than 25% were seen once. V lost 1 base, J lost 7 bases, and 8 bases stayed unmatched. Germline V gene sequence: CDR1 LGHNA, CDR2 YSLEER. CDR3 size: 16 residues. Amplification of TCR beta used genomic DNA extracted from peripheral blood. The specimen sequenced was blood. The sequence came from a human donor in good health. V and J are TRBV4-3 and TRBJ2-5, with 11 bases fitting TRBD2. The CDR3 bases are TGCGCCAGCAGCCAAGGCCGACTAGCGGGGCGGGGGACCCAGTACTTC. Its translation: CASSQGRLAGRGTQYF.